Sequencing of this T cell receptor (beta chain) was carried out in a study of human T cells and chemical hapten exposure. Trimming pared 5 bases from V and 3 bases from J, leaving 10 bases between. CDR3 length: 13 residues. Looked up from germline, CDR1 is SGHTA and CDR2 is FQGTGA. Stated time point: patch test 1, 2 weeks after DPC sensitization. Treatment indicated: therapeutic diphenylcyclopropenone sensitization with weekly scalp DPC. It was the library that attached unique molecular identifiers to individual cDNA molecules. Under the authors' procedure: Samples held a median of around 100,000 TCRs, range 23,224–690,600. TCRdb used MiXCR to reprocess the RACE reads, holding one entry per CDR3 protein. V and J calls and clone size were set by TCRdb, not the authors. The sample has around 75,000 distinct CDR3 sequences, around 11% seen once.

This TCR derives from a woman aged 55-70 years with alopecia areata. Some clones in this sample may be carry-over from other donors' samples. The chain links TRBV7-3 to TRBJ1-2; TRBD1 might be the D (5 bases). The sequences come from whole blood, collected in connection with sensitization to the hapten diphenylcyclopropenone (DPC). The CDR3 reads CASSSQGDYGYTF. The CDR3 nucleotides are TGTGCCAGCAGCAGTCAGGGAGACTATGGCTACACCTTC. Complete variable domain (other parts from reference TRBV7-3 and TRBJ1-2): GAGVSQTPSNKVTEKGKYVELRCDPISGHTALYWYRQSLGQGPEFLIYFQGTGAADDSGLPNDRFFAVRPEGSVSTLKIQRTERGDSAVYLCASSSQGDYGYTFGSGTRLTVV.